These T cell receptor beta chains were read from a single sample in a study of OX40 agonist ivuxolimab in advanced cancers. Assay: immunoSEQ multiplex PCR; the TCRdb copy retains only in-frame clones and omits some. The top ten hold around 5% of the sample, which has around 76,000 clones, roughly 78% seen once. The sequenced sample was CD4+ or CD8+ T cells sorted from blood, obtained in a trial of the OX40 agonist ivuxolimab. The receptors stem from an adult with an advanced solid tumor such as melanoma, head and neck, liver or kidney cancer. Both conserved end residues are part of each CDR3. A D gene is named only where the DNA matches it firmly. For some rows the clone size is stated as once, few or many, or as a class when expanded; others skip it.

TRBJ1-6 TRBD1 TRBV14 NA CASSHTGGSPLHF TGTGCCAGCAGCCATACAGGGGGCTCACCCCTCCACTTT
TRBJ1-1 NA TRBV4-2 NA CASSQGAGGSHTEAFF TGTGCCAGCAGCCAGGGGGCTGGGGGCTCCCACACTGAAGCTTTCTTT
TRBJ2-5 TRBD1 TRBV19 NA CATAGTGGEQETQYF TGTGCCACCGCGGGGACAGGGGGGGAACAAGAGACCCAGTACTTC
TRBJ2-7 NA TRBV5-5 NA CASSGPWTAEQYF TGTGCCAGCAGCGGCCCCTGGACAGCTGAGCAGTACTTC
TRBJ1-5 NA TRBV30 NA CAWRLDSGPYSNQPQHF TGTGCCTGGAGATTGGACAGTGGCCCCTATAGCAATCAGCCCCAGCATTTT
TRBJ1-4 TRBD1 TRBV19 NA CASSGTGIEKLFF TGTGCCAGTAGCGGGACAGGGATTGAAAAACTGTTTTTT
TRBJ2-5 TRBD1 TRBV5-6 NA CASSLYSRRGGLVETQYF TGTGCCAGCAGCTTGTATTCGAGGCGAGGGGGCTTGGTAGAGACCCAGTACTTC
TRBJ1-2 TRBD1 TRBV15 NA CATSRIRDRGLGYTF TGTGCCACCAGCAGAATCCGAGACAGGGGCCTTGGCTACACCTTC
TRBJ2-3 NA TRBV9 NA CASSSKLALTDTQYF TGTGCCAGCAGCTCGAAATTAGCCCTCACAGATACGCAGTATTTT
TRBJ1-4 NA TRBV19 once CASSPDLSEKLFF TGTGCCAGTAGTCCGGATCTGAGTGAAAAACTGTTTTTT
TRBJ1-1 TRBD1 TRBV28 once CASSLMVTGAANTEAFF TGTGCCAGCAGTTTGATGGTGACAGGGGCCGCGAACACTGAAGCTTTCTTT
TRBJ1-2 NA TRBV4-1 NA CASSPTQENYGYTF TGCGCCAGCAGCCCAACACAGGAGAACTATGGCTACACCTTC
TRBJ1-2 NA TRBV7-7 NA CASSYSILMGYGYTF TGTGCCAGCAGTTACTCGATCCTAATGGGCTATGGCTACACCTTC
TRBJ2-7 NA TRBV5-4 NA CASSLWGNEQYF TGTGCCAGCAGCTTGTGGGGGAACGAGCAGTACTTC
TRBJ1-4 NA TRBV6-6 NA CASSNVGKIGELFF TGTGCCAGCAGTAACGTAGGGAAGATTGGAGAACTGTTTTTT
TRBJ1-6 NA TRBV6-1 NA CASSGDRSYNSPLHF TGTGCCAGCAGTGGAGACAGATCCTATAATTCACCCCTCCACTTT
TRBJ2-5 TRBD2 TRBV9 NA CASSPQAGLGETQYF TGTGCCAGCAGCCCCCAAGCGGGGCTGGGAGAGACCCAGTACTTC
TRBJ2-1 NA TRBV7-2 NA CASGGVYNEQFF TGTGCCAGCGGAGGGGTTTACAATGAGCAGTTCTTC
TRBJ1-5 NA TRBV18 NA CASSPPGAGQQPQHF TGTGCCAGCTCACCACCTGGGGCAGGGCAGCAGCCCCAGCATTTT
TRBJ2-3 TRBD2 TRBV7-2 NA CASSGGGLAGAGHTDTQYF TGTGCCAGCAGCGGGGGTGGACTAGCGGGGGCCGGCCACACAGATACGCAGTATTTT
TRBJ1-2 NA TRBV10-2 NA CASTSGPNYGYTF TGCGCCAGCACTTCGGGACCGAACTATGGCTACACCTTC
TRBJ2-3 NA TRBV11-2 NA CASSLLLRRGPDTQYF TGTGCCAGCAGCTTATTGCTGCGCCGGGGCCCTGATACGCAGTATTTT
TRBJ2-5 NA TRBV7-6 NA CASSLRPRQETQYF TGTGCCAGCAGCTTACGACCCCGACAAGAGACCCAGTACTTC
TRBJ2-7 NA TRBV6-1 NA CASSEASVTEQYF TGTGCCAGCAGTGAAGCGAGCGTCACCGAGCAGTACTTC
TRBJ2-5 NA TRBV5-4 NA CASSLQGRGETQYF TGTGCCAGCAGCTTACAGGGTAGAGGGGAGACCCAGTACTTC
TRBJ1-6 TRBD1 TRBV6-5 few CASSYSDREGSPLHF TGTGCCAGCAGTTACTCGGACAGGGAAGGTTCACCCCTCCACTTT